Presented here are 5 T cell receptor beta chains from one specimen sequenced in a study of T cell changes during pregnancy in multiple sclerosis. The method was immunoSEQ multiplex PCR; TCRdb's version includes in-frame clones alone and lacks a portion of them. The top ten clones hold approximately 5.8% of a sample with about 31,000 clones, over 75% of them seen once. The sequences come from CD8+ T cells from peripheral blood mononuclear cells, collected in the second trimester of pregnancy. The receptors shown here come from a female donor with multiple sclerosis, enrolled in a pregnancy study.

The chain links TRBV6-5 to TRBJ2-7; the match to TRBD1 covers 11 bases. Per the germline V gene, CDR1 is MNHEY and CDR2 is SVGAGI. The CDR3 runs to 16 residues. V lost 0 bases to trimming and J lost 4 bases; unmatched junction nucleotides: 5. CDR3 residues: CASSYSGGTGGYEQYF. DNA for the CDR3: TGTGCCAGCAGTTACTCGGGTGGGACAGGGGGTTACGAGCAGTACTTC.

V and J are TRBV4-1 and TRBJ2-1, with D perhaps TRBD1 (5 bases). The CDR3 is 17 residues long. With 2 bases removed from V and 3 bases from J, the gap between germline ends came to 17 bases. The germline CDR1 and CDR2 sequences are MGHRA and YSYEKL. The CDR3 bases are TGCGCCAGCAGCCAAAAGGGGTTGCAGGGTAGCTACAATGAGCAGTTCTTC. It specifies CASSQKGLQGSYNEQFF.

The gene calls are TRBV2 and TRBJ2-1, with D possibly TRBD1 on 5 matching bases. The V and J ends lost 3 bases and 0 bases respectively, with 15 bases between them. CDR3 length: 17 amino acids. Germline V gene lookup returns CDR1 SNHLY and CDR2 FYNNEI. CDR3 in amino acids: CASSDRRAESSYNEQFF. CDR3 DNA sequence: TGTGCCAGCAGTGATCGCAGGGCGGAGAGCTCCTACAATGAGCAGTTCTTC. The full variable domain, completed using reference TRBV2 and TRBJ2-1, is EPEVTQTPSHQVTQMGQEVILRCVPISNHLYFYWYRQILGQKVEFLVSFYNNEISEKSEIFDDQFSVERPDGSNFTLKIRSTKLEDSAMYFCASSDRRAESSYNEQFFGPGTRLTVL.

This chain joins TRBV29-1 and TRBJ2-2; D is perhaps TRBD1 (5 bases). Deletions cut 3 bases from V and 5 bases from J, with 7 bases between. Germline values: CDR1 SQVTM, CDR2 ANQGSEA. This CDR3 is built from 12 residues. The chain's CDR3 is CSVDQGTGELFF. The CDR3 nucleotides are TGCAGCGTTGATCAGGGTACCGGGGAGCTGTTTTTT.

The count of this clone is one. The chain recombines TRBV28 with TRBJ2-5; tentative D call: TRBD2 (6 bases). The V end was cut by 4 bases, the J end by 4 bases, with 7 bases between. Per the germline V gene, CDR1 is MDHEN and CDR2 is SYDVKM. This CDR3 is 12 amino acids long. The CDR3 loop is CASSSGGETQYF. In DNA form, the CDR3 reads TGTGCCAGCAGTTCCGGGGGAGAGACCCAGTACTTC.